This TCR beta chain emerged from a study of cytomegalovirus exposure and HLA in healthy donors. Germline V CDR1 and CDR2: MNHEY, SMNVEV (reference sequence). This CDR3 spans 14 amino acids. Trimming shortened V by 4 bases and J by 2 bases, and 9 bases separated the two germline ends. As for this clone: Antigen: not known.

This PCR relied on a set of 60 Vbeta primers and 13 Jbeta primers. TCRdb's table, derived via immunoSEQ multiplex PCR, lists solely in-frame clones and lacks some. The sample has around 140,000 clones; about 75% are singletons. Points from the study as a whole: Most TCR sequences were seen very rarely across donors, but some public TCRs occurred in many. Researchers reported in a later analysis that common viral pathogens appeared linked to several top clusters. In vitro experiments confirmed that a few CMV-associated chains were specific for CMV antigens.

This chain joins TRBV27 and TRBJ2-1, with TRBD2 as a possible D gene (5 bases). Sample: PBMCs. This receptor was taken from a middle-aged woman in good health and CMV-seronegative. In DNA, the CDR3 is TGTGCCAGCAGTTCCGGACTGACCTACAATGAGCAGTTCTTC. It codes for CASSSGLTYNEQFF.